This TCR beta chain appears in the sequencing data of a study of patients and donors after allogeneic stem cell transplantation. Germline lookup yields CDR1 MGHRA and CDR2 YSYEKL. The CDR3 length is 16 residues. Trimming left V 3 bases short and J 0 bases short, with 11 bases between. A few counts support this clonotype. TCRdb fed the RT-PCR reads into MiXCR, producing one record per CDR3 protein. This table has more than 150,000 distinct CDR3 sequences, 20% to 25% appearing once. The TCR was taken from a human donor who was either an allogeneic HSCT recipient or a stem cell or donor lymphocyte infusion donor (not recorded which). It is not recorded whose cells these are; they may come from a transplant donor. Sequencing input: blood, either unsorted or a sorted T cell fraction (not recorded which). This sequence joins TRBV4-1 and TRBJ1-4; D unclear. The DNA for the CDR3 is TGCGCCAGCAGCCATCCTCCGGGAGCAACTAATGAAAAACTGTTTTTT. Translation: CASSHPPGATNEKLFF.